The text below deals with one TCR beta chain. Its antigen remains unidentified. This sample was taken from a study of cytomegalovirus exposure and HLA in healthy donors. Study observations and caveats: Later analysis placed DRB1 highest and HLA-C lowest in TCR association rates, which differed by HLA locus.

V was shortened by 5 bases and J by 6 bases, with 21 bases between the two germline ends. The germline CDR1 and CDR2 sequences are SGDLS and YYNGEE. This CDR3 has 16 amino acids. Both 60 Vbeta primers and 13 Jbeta primers went into the PCR. Generated by immunoSEQ multiplex PCR, the TCRdb table keeps only in-frame clones and is missing some. This sample's table has some 75,000 clones. The sequence derives from a female donor in good health and CMV-seropositive. Sequencing input: PBMCs. The chain recombines TRBV9 with TRBJ2-1; tentative D call: TRBD2 (6 bases). CDR3 coding DNA: TGTGCCAGCAGGCATGGTCCGGAGGGCTCCGGCAATGAGCAGTTCTTC. This codes for CASRHGPEGSGNEQFF.